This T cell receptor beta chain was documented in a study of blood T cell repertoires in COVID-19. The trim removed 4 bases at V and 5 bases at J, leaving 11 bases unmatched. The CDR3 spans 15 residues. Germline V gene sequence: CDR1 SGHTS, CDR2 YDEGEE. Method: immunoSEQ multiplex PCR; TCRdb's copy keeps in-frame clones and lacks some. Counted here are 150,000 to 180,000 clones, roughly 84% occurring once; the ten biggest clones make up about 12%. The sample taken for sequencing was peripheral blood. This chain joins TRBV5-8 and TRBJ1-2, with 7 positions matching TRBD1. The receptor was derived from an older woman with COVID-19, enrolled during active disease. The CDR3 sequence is CASSLGRQGGYGYTF. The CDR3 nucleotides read TGTGCCAGCAGCCTAGGTAGACAGGGAGGATATGGCTACACCTTC.